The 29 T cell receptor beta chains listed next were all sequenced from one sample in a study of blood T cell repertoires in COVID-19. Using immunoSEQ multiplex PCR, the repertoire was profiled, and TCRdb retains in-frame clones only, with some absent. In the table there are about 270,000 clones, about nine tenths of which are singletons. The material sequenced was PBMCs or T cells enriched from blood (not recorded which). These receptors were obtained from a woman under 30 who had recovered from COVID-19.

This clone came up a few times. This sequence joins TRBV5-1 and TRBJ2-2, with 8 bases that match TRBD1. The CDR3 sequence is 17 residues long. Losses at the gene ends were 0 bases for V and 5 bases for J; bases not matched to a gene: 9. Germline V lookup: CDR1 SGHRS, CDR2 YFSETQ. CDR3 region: CASSLGVAQGATGELFF. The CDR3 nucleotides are TGCGCCAGCAGCTTGGGAGTGGCGCAGGGGGCGACCGGGGAGCTGTTTTTT.

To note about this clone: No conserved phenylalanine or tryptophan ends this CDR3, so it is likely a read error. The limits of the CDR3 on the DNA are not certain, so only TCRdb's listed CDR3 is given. CDR3 loop: CASSPDRGR. The chain joins TRBV5-1 to TRBJ1-5. Both ends counted, the CDR3 spans 9 residues. The germline V gene encodes CDR1 SGHRS and CDR2 YFSETQ.

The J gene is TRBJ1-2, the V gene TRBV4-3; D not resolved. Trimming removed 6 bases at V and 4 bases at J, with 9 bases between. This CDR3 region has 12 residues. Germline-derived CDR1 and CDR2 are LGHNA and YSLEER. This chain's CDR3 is CASSQDSYGYTF. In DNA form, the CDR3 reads TGCGCCAGCAGTCAGGACTCCTATGGCTACACCTTC.

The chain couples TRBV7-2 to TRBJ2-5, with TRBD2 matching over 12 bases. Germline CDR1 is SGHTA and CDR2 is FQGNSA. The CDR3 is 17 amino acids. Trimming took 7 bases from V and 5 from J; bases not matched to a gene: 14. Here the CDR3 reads CASTTERLAGAGETQYF. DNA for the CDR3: TGTGCCAGCACCACCGAACGACTAGCGGGAGCTGGTGAGACCCAGTACTTC.

Written as DNA, the CDR3 is TGTGCGTCTGGACAGGGACGGGGCTACACCTTC. Its protein is CASGQGRGYTF. The V and J genes are TRBV2 and TRBJ1-2; TRBD1 agrees at 8 bases. The CDR3 totals 11 residues. The germline V gene has CDR1 SNHLY and CDR2 FYNNEI.

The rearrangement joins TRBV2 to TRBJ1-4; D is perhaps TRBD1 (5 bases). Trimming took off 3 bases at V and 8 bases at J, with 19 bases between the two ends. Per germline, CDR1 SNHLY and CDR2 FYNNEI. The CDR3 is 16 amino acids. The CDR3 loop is CASSEDGSGEGEKLFF. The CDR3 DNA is TGTGCCAGCAGTGAGGACGGCTCCGGGGAGGGGGAAAAACTGTTTTTT.

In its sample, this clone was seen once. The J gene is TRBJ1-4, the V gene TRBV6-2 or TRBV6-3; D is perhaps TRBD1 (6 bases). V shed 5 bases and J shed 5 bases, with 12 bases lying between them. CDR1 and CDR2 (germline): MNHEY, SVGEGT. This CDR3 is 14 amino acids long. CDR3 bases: TGTGCCAGCAGTCGTGGACAGCTCAATGAAAAACTGTTTTTT. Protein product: CASSRGQLNEKLFF.

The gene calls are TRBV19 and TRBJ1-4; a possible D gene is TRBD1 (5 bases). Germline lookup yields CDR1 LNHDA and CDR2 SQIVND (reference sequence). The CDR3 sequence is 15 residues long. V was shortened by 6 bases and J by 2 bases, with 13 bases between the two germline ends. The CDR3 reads CASSPPRGTNEKLFF. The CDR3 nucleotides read TGTGCCAGTAGCCCTCCTCGGGGGACTAATGAAAAACTGTTTTTT.

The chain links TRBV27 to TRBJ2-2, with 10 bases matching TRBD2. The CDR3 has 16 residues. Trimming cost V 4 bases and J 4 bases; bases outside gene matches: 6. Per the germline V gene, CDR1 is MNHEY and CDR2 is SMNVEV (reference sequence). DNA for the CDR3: TGTGCCAGCAGTTCACTAGCGGGGCACCTCACCGGGGAGCTGTTTTTT. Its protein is CASSSLAGHLTGELFF.

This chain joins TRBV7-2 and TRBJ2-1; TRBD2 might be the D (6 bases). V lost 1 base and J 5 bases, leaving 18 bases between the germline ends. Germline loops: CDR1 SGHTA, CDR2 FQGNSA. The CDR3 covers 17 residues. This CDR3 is CASSLGPWGSGNNEQFF. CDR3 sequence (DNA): TGTGCCAGCAGCTTAGGGCCCTGGGGTAGCGGTAACAATGAGCAGTTCTTC. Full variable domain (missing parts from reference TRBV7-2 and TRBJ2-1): GAGVSQSPSNKVTEKGKDVELRCDPISGHTALYWYRQSLGQGLEFLIYFQGNSAPDKSGLPSDRFSAERTGGSVSTLTIQRTQQEDSAVYLCASSLGPWGSGNNEQFFGPGTRLTVL.

DNA for the CDR3: TGCAGTGCTAGTCCCAAATACAATGAGCAGTTCTTC. Protein sequence: CSASPKYNEQFF. This chain connects TRBV20-1 to TRBJ2-1; D unclear. CDR3 size: 12 residues. Trimming pared 3 bases from V and 4 bases from J, leaving 7 bases between. Looked up from germline, CDR1 is DFQATT and CDR2 is SNEGSKA (reference sequence).

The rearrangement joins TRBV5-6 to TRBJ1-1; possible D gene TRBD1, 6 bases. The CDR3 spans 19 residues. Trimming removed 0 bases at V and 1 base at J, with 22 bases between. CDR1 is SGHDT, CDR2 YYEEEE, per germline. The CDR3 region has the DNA TGTGCCAGCAGCTTGGTCCAGGGGAGCCTCATATATGCGAACACTGAAGCTTTCTTT. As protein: CASSLVQGSLIYANTEAFF.

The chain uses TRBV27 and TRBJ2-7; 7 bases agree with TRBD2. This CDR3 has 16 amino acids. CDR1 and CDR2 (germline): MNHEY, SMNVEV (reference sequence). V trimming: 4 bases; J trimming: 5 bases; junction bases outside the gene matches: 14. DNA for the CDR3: TGTGCCAGCAGTTCCCCCGTAGTGGCGGGAGACGACGAGCAGTACTTC. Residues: CASSSPVVAGDDEQYF.

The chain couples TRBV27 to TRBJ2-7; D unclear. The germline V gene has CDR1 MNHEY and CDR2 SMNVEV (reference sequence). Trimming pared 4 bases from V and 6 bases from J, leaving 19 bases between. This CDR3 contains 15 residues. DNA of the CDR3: TGTGCCAGCAGTTCCCTACCGGCAGGAAGCCCCGAGCAGTACTTC. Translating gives CASSSLPAGSPEQYF.

The CDR3 loop reads CASSAGTSGSYEQYF. DNA for the CDR3: TGCGCCAGCAGTGCGGGGACTAGCGGCTCCTACGAGCAGTACTTC. The chain carries TRBV10-2 and TRBJ2-7, with TRBD2 matching 11 bases. After removal of 4 bases from V and 0 bases from J, the junction contained 2 bases not matched to a gene. The germline gives CDR1 WSHSY, CDR2 SAAADI. There are 15 residues in the CDR3.

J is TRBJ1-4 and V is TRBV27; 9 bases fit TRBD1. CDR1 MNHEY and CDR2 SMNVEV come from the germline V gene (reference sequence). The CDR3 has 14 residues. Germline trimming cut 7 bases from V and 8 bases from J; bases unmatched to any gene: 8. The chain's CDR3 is CASTPGTGNEKLFF. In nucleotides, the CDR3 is TGTGCCAGCACCCCCGGGACAGGGAACGAAAAACTGTTTTTT.

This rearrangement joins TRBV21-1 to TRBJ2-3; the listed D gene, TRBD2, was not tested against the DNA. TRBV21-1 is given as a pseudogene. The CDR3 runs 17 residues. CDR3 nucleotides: TGTGCCAGCAGCAAAGCGCTACAGCGGGGGGCCACAGATACGCAGTATTTT. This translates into CASSKALQRGATDTQYF.

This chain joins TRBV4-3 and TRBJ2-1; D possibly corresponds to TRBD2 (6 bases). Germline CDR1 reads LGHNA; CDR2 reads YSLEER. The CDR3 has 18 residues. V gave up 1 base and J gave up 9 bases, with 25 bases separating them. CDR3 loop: CASSQASLAAFDHAEQFF. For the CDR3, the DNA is TGCGCCAGCAGCCAAGCCTCTTTAGCGGCCTTTGACCACGCTGAGCAGTTCTTC.

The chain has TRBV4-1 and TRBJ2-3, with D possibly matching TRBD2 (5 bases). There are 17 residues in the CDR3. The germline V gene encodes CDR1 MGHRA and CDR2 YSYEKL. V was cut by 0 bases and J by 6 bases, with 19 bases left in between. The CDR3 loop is CASSQDVEEEAPDTQYF. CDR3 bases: TGCGCCAGCAGCCAAGACGTAGAGGAGGAGGCCCCCGATACGCAGTATTTT.

CDR3: CASSPLPLTDHYGYTF. The CDR3 DNA is TGTGCCAGCAGTCCATTGCCCCTGACAGATCACTATGGCTACACCTTC. The chain links TRBV27 to TRBJ1-2, with a possible D match to TRBD1 (5 bases). CDR1 MNHEY and CDR2 SMNVEV come from the germline V gene (reference sequence). V lost 5 bases to trimming and J lost 3 bases, with 19 bases between them. This CDR3 has 16 amino acids.

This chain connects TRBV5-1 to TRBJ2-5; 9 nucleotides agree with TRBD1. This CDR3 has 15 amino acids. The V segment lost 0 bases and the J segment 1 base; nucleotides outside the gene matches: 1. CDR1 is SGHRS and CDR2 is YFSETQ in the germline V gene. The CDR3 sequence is CASSLGQGGQETQYF. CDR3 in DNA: TGCGCCAGCAGCTTGGGACAGGGGGGCCAAGAGACCCAGTACTTC.

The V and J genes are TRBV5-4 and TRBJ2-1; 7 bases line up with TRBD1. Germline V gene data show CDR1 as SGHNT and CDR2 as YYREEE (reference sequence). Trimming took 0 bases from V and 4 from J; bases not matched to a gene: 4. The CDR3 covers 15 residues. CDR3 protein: CASSLEGQPYNEQFF. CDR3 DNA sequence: TGTGCCAGCAGCTTGGAGGGACAGCCATACAATGAGCAGTTCTTC.

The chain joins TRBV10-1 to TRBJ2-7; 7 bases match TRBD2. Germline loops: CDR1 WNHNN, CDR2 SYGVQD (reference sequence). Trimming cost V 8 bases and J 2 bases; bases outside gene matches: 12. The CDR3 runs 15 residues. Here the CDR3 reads CASLWREPRPYEQYF. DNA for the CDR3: TGCGCCAGCCTGTGGCGGGAGCCCCGCCCCTACGAGCAGTACTTC.

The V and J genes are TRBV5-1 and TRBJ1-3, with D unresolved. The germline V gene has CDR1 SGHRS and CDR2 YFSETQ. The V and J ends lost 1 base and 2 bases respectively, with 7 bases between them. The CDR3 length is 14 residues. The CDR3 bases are TGCGCCAGCAGCTTGTTGGGAGCTGGAAACACCATATATTTT. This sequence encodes CASSLLGAGNTIYF.

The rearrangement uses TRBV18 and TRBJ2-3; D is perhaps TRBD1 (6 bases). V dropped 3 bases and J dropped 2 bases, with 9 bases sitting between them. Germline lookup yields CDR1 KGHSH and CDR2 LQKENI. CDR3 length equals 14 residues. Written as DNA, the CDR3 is TGTGCCAGCTCACCTACAGGGACCACAGATACGCAGTATTTT. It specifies CASSPTGTTDTQYF.

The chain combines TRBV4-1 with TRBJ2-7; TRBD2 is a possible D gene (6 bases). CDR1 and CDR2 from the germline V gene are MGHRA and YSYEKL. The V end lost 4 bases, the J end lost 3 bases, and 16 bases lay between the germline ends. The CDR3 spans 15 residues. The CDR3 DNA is TGCGCCAGCAGCCCGTCGGAGGGCCCTTACTACGAGCAGTACTTC. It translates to CASSPSEGPYYEQYF.

The chain's CDR3 is CASRTTGDYGYTF. Written as DNA, the CDR3 is TGTGCCAGCAGGACGACAGGGGACTATGGCTACACCTTC. The chain recombines TRBV6-5 with TRBJ1-2; 8 nucleotides align to TRBD1. The trim removed 6 bases at V and 3 bases at J, leaving 3 bases unmatched. This CDR3 has 13 amino acids. Per the germline V gene, CDR1 is MNHEY and CDR2 is SVGAGI.

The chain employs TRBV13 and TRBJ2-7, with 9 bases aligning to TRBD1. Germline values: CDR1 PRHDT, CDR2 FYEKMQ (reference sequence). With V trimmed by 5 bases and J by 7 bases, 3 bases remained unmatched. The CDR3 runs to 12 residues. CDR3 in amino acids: CASSPGTGEQYF. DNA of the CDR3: TGTGCCAGCAGCCCCGGGACAGGGGAGCAGTACTTC.

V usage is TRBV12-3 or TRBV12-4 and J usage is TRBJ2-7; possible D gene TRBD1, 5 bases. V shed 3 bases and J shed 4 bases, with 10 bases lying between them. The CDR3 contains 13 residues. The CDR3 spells CASSLNQGYEQYF. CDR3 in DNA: TGTGCCAGCAGTTTGAATCAGGGTTACGAGCAGTACTTC.